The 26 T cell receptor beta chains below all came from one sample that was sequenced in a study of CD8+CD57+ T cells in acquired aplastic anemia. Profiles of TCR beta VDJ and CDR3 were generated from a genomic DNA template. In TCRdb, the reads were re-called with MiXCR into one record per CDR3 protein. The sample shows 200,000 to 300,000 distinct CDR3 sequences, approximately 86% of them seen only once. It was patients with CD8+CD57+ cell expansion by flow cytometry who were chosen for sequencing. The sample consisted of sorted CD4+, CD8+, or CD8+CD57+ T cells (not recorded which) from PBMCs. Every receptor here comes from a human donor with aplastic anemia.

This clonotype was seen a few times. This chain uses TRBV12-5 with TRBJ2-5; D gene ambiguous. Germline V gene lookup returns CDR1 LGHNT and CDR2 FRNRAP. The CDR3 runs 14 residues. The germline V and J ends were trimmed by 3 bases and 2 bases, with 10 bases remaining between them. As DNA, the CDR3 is TGTGCTAGTGGTTTAGGCAGCGAGCAAGAGACCCAGTACTTC. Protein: CASGLGSEQETQYF.

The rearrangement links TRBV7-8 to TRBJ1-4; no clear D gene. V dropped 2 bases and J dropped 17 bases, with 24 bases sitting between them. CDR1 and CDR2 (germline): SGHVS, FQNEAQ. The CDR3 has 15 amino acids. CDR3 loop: CASSLSGSTDTQYFF. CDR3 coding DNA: TGTGCCAGCAGCTTAAGCGGGAGTACCGATACGCAGTATTTTTTT. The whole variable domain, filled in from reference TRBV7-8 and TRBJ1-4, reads GAGVSQSPRYKVAKRGQDVALRCDPISGHVSLFWYQQALGQGPEFLTYFQNEAQLDKSGLPSDRFFAERPEGSVSTLKIQRTQQEDSAVYLCASSLSGSTDTQYFFGSGTQLSVL.

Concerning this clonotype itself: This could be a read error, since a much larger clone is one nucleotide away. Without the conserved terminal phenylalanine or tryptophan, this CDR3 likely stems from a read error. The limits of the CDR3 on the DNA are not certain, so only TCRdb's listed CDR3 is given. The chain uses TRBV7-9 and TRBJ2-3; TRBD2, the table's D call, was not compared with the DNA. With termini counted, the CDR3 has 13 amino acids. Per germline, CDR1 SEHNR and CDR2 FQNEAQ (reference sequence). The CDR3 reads CASSLSGGPDQQY.

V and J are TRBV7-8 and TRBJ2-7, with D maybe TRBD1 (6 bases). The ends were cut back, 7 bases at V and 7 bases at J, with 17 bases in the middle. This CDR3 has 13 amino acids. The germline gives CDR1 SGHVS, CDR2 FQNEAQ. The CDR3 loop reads CASTDQGHYEQYF. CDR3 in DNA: TGTGCCAGCACCGACCAGGGACACTATGAGCAGTACTTC.

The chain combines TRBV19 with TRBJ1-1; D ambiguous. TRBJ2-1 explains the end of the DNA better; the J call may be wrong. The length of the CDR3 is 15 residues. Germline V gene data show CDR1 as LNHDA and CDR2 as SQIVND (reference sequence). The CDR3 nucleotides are TGTGCCAGTAGTATAGCTCTCAGAGCCAACACTGAGCAGTTCTTC. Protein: CASSIALRANTEQFF.

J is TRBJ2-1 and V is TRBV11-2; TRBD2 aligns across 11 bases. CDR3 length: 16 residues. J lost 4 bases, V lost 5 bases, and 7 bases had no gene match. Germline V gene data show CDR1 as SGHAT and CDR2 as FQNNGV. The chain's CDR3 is CASSTGSGGAYNEQFF. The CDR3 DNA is TGTGCCAGCAGCACGGGTAGCGGGGGGGCGTACAATGAGCAGTTCTTC.

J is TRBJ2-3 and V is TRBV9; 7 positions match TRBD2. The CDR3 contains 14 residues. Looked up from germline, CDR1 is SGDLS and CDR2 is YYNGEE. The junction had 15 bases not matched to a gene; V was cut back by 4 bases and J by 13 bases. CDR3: CASSPGASGYNEYF. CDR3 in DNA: TGTGCCAGCAGCCCCGGGGCTAGCGGATACAATGAGTATTTT.

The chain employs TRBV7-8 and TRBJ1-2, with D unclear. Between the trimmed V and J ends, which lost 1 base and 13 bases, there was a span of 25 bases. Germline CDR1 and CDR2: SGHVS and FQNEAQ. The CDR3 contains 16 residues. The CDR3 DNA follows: TGTGCCAGCAGCTTAGAGGGAGGTCCGCTTGTATATGACTTCACCTTC. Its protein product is CASSLEGGPLVYDFTF. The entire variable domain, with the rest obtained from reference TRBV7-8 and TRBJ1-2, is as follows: GAGVSQSPRYKVAKRGQDVALRCDPISGHVSLFWYQQALGQGPEFLTYFQNEAQLDKSGLPSDRFFAERPEGSVSTLKIQRTQQEDSAVYLCASSLEGGPLVYDFTFGSGTRLTVV.

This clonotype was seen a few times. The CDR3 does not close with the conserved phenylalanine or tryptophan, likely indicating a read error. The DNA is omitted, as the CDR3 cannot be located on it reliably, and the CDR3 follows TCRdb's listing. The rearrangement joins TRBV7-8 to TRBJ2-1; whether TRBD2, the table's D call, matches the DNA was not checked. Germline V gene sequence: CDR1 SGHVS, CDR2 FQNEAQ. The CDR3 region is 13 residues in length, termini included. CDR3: CASSFGGSPDTHY.

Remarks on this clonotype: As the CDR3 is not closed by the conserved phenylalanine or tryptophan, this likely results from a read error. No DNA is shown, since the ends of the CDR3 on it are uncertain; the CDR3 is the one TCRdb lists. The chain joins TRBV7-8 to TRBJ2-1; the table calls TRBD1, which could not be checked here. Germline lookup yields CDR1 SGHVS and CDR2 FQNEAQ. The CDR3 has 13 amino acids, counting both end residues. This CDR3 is CASSLTGDPETQY.

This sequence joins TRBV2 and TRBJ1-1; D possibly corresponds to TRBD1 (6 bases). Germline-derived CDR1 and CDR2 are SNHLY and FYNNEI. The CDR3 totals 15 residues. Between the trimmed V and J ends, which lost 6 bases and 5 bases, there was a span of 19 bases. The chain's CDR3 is CASRGGGGAKTEAFF. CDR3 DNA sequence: TGTGCCAGCAGGGGGGGGGGGGGGGCGAAGACTGAAGCTTTCTTT.

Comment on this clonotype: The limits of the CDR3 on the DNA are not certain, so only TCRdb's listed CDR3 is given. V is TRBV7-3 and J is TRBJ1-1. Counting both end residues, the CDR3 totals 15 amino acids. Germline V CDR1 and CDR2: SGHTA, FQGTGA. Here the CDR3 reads CASSLDETQYFGAFF.

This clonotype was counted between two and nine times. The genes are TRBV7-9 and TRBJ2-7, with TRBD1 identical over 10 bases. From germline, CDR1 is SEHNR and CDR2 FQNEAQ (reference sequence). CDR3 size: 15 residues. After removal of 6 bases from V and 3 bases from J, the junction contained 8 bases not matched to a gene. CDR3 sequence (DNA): TGTGCCAGCAGTCCCACCGACAGGGGGCGCTACGAGCAGTACTTC. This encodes CASSPTDRGRYEQYF.

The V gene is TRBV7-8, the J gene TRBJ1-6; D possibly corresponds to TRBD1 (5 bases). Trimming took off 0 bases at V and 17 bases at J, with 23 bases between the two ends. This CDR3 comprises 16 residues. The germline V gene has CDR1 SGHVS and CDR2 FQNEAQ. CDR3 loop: CASSLAGGPDTQPFHF. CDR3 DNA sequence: TGTGCCAGCAGCTTAGCGGGGGGTCCCGATACGCAGCCTTTCCACTTT.

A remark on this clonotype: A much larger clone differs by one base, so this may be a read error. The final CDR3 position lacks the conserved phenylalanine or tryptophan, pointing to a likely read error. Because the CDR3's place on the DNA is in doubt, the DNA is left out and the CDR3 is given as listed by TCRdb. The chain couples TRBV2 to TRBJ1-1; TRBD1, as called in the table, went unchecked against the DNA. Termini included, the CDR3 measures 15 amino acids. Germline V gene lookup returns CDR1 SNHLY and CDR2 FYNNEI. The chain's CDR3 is CASGDGGTDTHYFVP.

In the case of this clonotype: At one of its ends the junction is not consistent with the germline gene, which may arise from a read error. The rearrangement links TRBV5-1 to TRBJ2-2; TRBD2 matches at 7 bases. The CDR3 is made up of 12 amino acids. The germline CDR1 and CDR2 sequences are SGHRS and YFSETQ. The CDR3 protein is CASSGVPGEMFF. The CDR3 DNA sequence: TGTGCCAGCAGCGGGGTACCGGGGGAGATGTTTTTT.

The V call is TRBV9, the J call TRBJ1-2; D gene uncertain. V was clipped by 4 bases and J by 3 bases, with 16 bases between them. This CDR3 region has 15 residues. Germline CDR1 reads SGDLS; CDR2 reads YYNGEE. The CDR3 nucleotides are TGTGCCAGCAGCTTTGCGGGAGCTCAGGACTATGGCTACACCTTC. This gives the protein CASSFAGAQDYGYTF.

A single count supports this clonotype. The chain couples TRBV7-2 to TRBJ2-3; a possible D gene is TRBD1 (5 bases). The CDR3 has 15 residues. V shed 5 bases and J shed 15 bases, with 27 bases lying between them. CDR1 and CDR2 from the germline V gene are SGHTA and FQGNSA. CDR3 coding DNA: TGTGCCAGCAGCCCCAGACAGAGCGCCTACGAGCAGTACTATTTT. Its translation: CASSPRQSAYEQYYF.

As DNA, the CDR3 is TGTGCCAGCAGCTTACAAAGAAGCGGGGGGAGTGCGGAGTATTTT. Its protein is CASSLQRSGGSAEYF. The chain has TRBV7-9 and TRBJ2-3; 9 bases are a match to TRBD2. The germline V gene has CDR1 SEHNR and CDR2 FQNEAQ (reference sequence). This CDR3 comprises 15 residues. V was clipped by 2 bases and J by 13 bases; unmatched bases: 13. Together with reference TRBV7-9 and TRBJ2-3, the CDR3 gives the full variable domain: DTGVSQNPRHKITKRGQNVTFRCDPISEHNRLYWYRQTLGQGPEFLTYFQNEAQLEKSRLLSDRFSAERPKGSFSTLEIQRTEQGDSAMYLCASSLQRSGGSAEYFGPGTRLTVL.

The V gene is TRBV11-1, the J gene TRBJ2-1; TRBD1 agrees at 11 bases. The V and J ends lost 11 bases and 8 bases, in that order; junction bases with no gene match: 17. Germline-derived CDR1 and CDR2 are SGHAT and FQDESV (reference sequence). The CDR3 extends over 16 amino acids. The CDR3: CAGQGARERGSDEQFF. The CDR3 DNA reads TGTGCCGGACAGGGGGCTAGGGAGAGGGGGAGCGATGAGCAGTTCTTC. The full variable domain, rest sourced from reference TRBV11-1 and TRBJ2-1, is EAEVAQSPRYKITEKSQAVAFWCDPISGHATLYWYRQILGQGPELLVQFQDESVVDDSQLPKDRFSAERLKGVDSTLKIQPAELGDSAMYLCAGQGARERGSDEQFFGPGTRLTVL.

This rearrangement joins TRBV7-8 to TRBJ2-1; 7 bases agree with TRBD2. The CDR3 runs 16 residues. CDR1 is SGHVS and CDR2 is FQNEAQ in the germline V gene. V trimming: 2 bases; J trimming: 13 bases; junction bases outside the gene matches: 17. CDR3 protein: CASSLPGGRDSEYQFF. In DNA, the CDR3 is TGTGCCAGCAGCTTACCGGGAGGCCGCGATAGCGAGTATCAGTTCTTC.

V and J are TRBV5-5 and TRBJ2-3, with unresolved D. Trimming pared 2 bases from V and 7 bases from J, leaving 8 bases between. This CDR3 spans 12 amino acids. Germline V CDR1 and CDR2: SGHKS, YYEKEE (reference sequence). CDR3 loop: CASSLVGYTQYF. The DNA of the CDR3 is TGTGCCAGCAGCTTAGTTGGCTATACGCAGTATTTT.

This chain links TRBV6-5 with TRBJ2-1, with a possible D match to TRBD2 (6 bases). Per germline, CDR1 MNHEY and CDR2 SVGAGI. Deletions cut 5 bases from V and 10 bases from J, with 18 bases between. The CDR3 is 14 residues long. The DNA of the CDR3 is TGTGCCAGCAGTCCCGCAGAGGACTACTACGAGCAGTTCTTC. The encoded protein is CASSPAEDYYEQFF.

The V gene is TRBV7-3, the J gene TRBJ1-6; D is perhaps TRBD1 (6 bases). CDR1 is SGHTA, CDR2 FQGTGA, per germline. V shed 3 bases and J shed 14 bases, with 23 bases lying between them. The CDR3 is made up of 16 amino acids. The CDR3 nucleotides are TGTGCCAGCAGCTTGGGGGCGGGCGGCTATGATTACTCCCTCCACTTT. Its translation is CASSLGAGGYDYSLHF.

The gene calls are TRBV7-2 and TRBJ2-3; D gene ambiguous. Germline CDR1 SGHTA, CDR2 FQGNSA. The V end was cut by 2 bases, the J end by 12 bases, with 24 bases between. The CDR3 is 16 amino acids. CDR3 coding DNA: TGTGCCAGCAGCTTAAACGGGTACGAGACCCAGTACTTCCAGTATTTT. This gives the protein CASSLNGYETQYFQYF.

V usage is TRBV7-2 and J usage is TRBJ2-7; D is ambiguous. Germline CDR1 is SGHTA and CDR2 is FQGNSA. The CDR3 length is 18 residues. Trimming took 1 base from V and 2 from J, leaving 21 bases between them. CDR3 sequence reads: CASSLGFSTSAYTYEQYV. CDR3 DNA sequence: TGTGCCAGCAGCTTAGGATTCAGTACCTCTGCCTACACCTACGAGCAGTACGTC.